The clone carrying this T cell receptor beta chain was seen a handful of times. Germline assignment: CDR1 SGHTA and CDR2 FQGNSA. V dropped 8 bases and J dropped 6 bases, with 10 bases sitting between them. This CDR3 is built from 12 residues. This sample is part of a study of cytomegalovirus exposure and HLA in healthy donors. The PCR contained 60 Vbeta and 13 Jbeta primers. The method was immunoSEQ multiplex PCR; TCRdb's version includes in-frame clones alone and lacks a portion of them. The sample yields about 130,000 clones, 75% to 85% seen once. The sequencing input was PBMCs. The receptor comes from a male donor in good health and CMV-seronegative. The chain is built from TRBV7-2 and TRBJ2-2; D remains ambiguous. The CDR3 loop reads CASPSGPGELFF. CDR3 nucleotide sequence: TGTGCCAGCCCCTCTGGGCCCGGGGAGCTGTTTTTT.